The clone carrying this T cell receptor (beta chain) was seen a handful of times. Antigen specificity is unknown. This record comes from a study of breast tumors, draining lymph nodes, adjacent tissues. Notes on the study in general: Tumor T cell lymph node origin was a supported hypothesis, not proven. Findings are consistent with lymph node origin and intratumoral expansion of most tumor T cells. Luminal-like breast cancer showed significantly higher tumor–nontumor repertoire similarity than basal-like.

In TCRdb, the multiplex PCR reads were re-called with MiXCR into one record per CDR3 protein. The sample carries about 230,000 distinct CDR3 sequences, roughly 32% recorded once. There are 13 residues in the CDR3. The V gene lost 8 bases and the J gene lost 6 bases, with 12 bases spanning the gap. Germline V gene lookup returns CDR1 KGHDR and CDR2 SFDVKD. Samples came from axillary lymph nodes draining the breast cancer. The source is a female donor with breast cancer. Some clones in this sample may be carry-over from other donors' samples. This chain links TRBV24-1 with TRBJ2-2; possible D gene TRBD2, 6 bases. Source material: axillary lymph node tissue. In DNA form, the CDR3 reads TGTGCCACCAAGACGGGGGAACCCGGGGAGCTGTTTTTT. It codes for CATKTGEPGELFF.